The entry below describes one TCR beta chain. The repertoire was sequenced with immunoSEQ multiplex PCR; TCRdb's copy has only in-frame clones and lacks some. Altogether roughly 150,000 clones are present, roughly 90% being singletons, with the ten largest covering around 3%. The data belong to a study of cytotoxic CD8 clonotypes in ibrutinib-treated CLL. Study context: Specimens for response were gathered following a median about a year of therapy, spanning 6 to 36.

The CDR3 runs to 10 residues. Trimming shortened V by 6 bases and J by 6 bases, and 3 bases separated the two germline ends. The germline gives CDR1 SGHAT, CDR2 FQNNGV. The sequence came from a human donor with chronic lymphocytic leukemia. The specimen comprised PBMCs, sampled at disease progression, from a patient treated with ibrutinib. The rearrangement links TRBV11-2 to TRBJ1-3; D remains unclear. The CDR3 DNA follows: TGTGCCAGCAGATTAAACACCATATATTTT. Protein: CASRLNTIYF.